This TCR beta chain was identified in a study of shared clonotypes between healthy human individuals. Across the study: Every donor yielded three CD4 naive, three CD4 memory, two CD8 naive and one CD8 memory plate.

This clone was seen more than once but under ten times. The antigen remains unidentified. Repertoires were generated with immunoSEQ multiplex PCR, while TCRdb's copy carries only in-frame clones and drops some. Among over 75,000 clones listed, 60% to 70% were seen once. Germline V gene lookup returns CDR1 SGHNT and CDR2 YYREEE (reference sequence). J was trimmed by 7 bases and V by 5 bases; bases with no gene match: 14. The CDR3 length is 16 residues. Broader study findings: When compared with the clonotypes that were shared by all four sorted-subset donors, the non-shared clonotypes turned out to have lower generation probabilities.

This clonotype was obtained from a man aged 30-40 years in good health. The source material was memory CD8+ T cells sorted from blood. This sample's subset: CD45RO+ cells pooled with CCR7-negative TemRA cells. The chain employs TRBV5-4 and TRBJ2-4; 8 nucleotides align to TRBD2. The DNA for the CDR3 is TGTGCCAGCAGTATAGAAGCGGGAGTAAACCTGAACATTCAGTACTTC. Translation gives CASSIEAGVNLNIQYF.